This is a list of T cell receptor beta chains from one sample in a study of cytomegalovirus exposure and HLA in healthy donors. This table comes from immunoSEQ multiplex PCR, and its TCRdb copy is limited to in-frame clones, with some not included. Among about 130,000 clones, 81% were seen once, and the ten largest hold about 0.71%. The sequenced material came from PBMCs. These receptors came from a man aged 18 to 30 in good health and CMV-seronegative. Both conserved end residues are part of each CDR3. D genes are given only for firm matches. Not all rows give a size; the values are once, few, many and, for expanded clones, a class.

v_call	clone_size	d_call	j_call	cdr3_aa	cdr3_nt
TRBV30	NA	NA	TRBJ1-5	CACDSSYKKPQHF	TGTGCCTGCGACTCTTCGTACAAGAAGCCCCAGCATTTT
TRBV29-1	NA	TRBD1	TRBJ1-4	CSVGQGLRNEKLFF	TGCAGCGTGGGACAGGGGCTCCGAAATGAAAAACTGTTTTTT
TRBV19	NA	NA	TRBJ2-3	CASNTGQATTDTQYF	TGTGCCAGTAACACGGGACAAGCCACCACAGATACGCAGTATTTT
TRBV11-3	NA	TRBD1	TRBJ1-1	CASSLHGTEEAFF	TGTGCCAGCAGCTTACACGGGACAGAGGAAGCTTTCTTT
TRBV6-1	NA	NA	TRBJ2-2	CASSDTEFTNTGELFF	TGTGCCAGCAGTGATACAGAGTTCACGAACACCGGGGAGCTGTTTTTT
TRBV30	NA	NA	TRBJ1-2	CAWTSAETGGYTF	TGTGCCTGGACCTCCGCCGAAACAGGTGGCTACACCTTC
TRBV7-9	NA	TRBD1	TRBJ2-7	CASSLAGGQGYEQYF	TGTGCCAGCAGCTTAGCGGGGGGACAGGGCTACGAGCAGTACTTC
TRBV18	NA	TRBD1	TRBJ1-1	CASSLNRGDTEAFF	TGTGCCAGCTCCCTCAACAGGGGCGACACTGAAGCTTTCTTT
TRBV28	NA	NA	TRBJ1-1	CASRPRLPTEAFF	TGTGCCAGCAGACCCAGGTTACCGACTGAAGCTTTCTTT
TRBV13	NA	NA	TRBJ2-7	CASSAPTRLEQYF	TGTGCCAGCAGCGCCCCTACCAGGCTTGAGCAGTACTTC
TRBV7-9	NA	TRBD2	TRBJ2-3	CASGGDSPDTQYF	TGTGCCAGCGGGGGGGATTCTCCAGATACGCAGTATTTT
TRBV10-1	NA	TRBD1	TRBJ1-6	CASRGQGDNSPLHF	TGCGCCAGCAGGGGACAGGGTGATAATTCACCCCTCCACTTT
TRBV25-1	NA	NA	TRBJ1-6	CASSGVGANSPLHF	TGTGCCAGCAGTGGGGTAGGAGCTAATTCACCCCTCCACTTT
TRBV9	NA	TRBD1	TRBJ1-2	CASSEGQGPREGYTF	TGTGCCAGCAGCGAAGGACAGGGGCCGAGGGAGGGCTACACCTTC
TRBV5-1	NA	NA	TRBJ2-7	CASSPGTITYEQYF	TGCGCCAGCAGCCCCGGGACAATAACCTACGAGCAGTACTTC
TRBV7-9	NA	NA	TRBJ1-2	CASSPGSDGGYTF	TGTGCCAGCAGCCCGGGGAGCGATGGGGGCTACACCTTC
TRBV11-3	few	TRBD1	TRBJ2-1	CASSSSLDRGSYNEQFF	TGTGCCAGCAGCTCGAGCCTCGACAGGGGCTCCTACAATGAGCAGTTCTTC
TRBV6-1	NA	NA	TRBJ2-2	CASRTPETGELFF	TGTGCCAGCCGTACACCCGAAACCGGGGAGCTGTTTTTT
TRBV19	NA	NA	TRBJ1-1	CASFGPRHTETEAFF	TGTGCCAGTTTTGGCCCAAGACACACCGAGACTGAAGCTTTCTTT
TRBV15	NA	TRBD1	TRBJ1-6	CATGRENTGGGSPLHF	TGTGCCACCGGCAGAGAAAACACAGGGGGCGGGTCACCCCTCCACTTT
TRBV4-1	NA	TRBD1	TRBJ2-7	CASSLLSQGADEQYF	TGCGCCAGCAGCCTCCTTTCCCAGGGGGCAGACGAGCAGTACTTC
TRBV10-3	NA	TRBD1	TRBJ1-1	CAISEDRDTEAFF	TGTGCCATCAGTGAGGACAGGGACACTGAAGCTTTCTTT
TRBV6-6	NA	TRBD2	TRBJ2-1	CASSSGGAIGEQFF	TGTGCCAGTTCTAGCGGGGGGGCTATAGGTGAGCAGTTCTTC
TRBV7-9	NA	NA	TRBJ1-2	CASSLSQGYTF	TGTGCCAGCAGCTTATCCCAGGGCTACACCTTC
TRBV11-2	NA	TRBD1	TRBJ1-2	CASSLLTGDDGYTF	TGTGCCAGCAGCTTATTGACAGGGGACGATGGCTACACCTTC
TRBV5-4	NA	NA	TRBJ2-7	CASSLPPTYEQYF	TGTGCCAGCAGCTTGCCCCCAACCTACGAGCAGTACTTC
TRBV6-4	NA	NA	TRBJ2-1	CASSQRLRISPGEQFF	TGTGCCAGCAGTCAACGACTCCGAATCAGTCCGGGGGAGCAGTTCTTC
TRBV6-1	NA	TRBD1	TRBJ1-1	CASSMTGDTEAFF	TGTGCCAGCAGTATGACAGGGGACACTGAAGCTTTCTTT
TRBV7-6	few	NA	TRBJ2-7	CASSLAPGLTSEQYF	TGTGCCAGCAGCTTAGCGCCAGGGTTAACCTCAGAGCAGTACTTC
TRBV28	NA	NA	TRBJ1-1	CATQGLGNTEAFF	TGTGCCACCCAGGGTTTGGGGAACACTGAAGCTTTCTTT
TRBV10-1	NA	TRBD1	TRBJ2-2	CASSDNRGTTGELFF	TGCGCCAGCAGTGATAACAGGGGGACCACCGGGGAGCTGTTTTTT
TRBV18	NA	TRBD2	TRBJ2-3	CASSLREGSTDTQYF	TGTGCCAGCTCACTCAGGGAGGGTAGCACAGATACGCAGTATTTT
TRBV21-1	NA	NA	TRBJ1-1	CASSTRDRSGDTEAFF	TGTGCCAGCAGCACTCGGGACAGGAGCGGGGACACTGAAGCTTTCTTT
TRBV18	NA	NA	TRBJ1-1	CASSSDGGYTEAFF	TGTGCCAGCTCATCAGATGGAGGGTACACTGAAGCTTTCTTT
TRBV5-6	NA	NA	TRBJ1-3	CASRGADSGNTIYF	TGTGCCAGCAGGGGAGCAGACTCTGGAAACACCATATATTTT
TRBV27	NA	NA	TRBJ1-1	CASSYSWGGSTEAFF	TGTGCCAGCAGTTACTCGTGGGGGGGGAGTACTGAAGCTTTCTTT
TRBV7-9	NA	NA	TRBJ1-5	CASSFGVGLGSQPQHF	TGTGCCAGCAGCTTCGGTGTAGGTCTGGGGAGTCAGCCCCAGCATTTT
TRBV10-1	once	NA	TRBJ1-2	CASSDNNYGYTF	TGCGCCAGCAGTGATAATAACTATGGCTACACCTTC
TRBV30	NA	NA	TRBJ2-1	CAWSSPGSGRGGNEQFF	TGTGCCTGGAGTTCTCCCGGAAGCGGGCGAGGAGGCAATGAGCAGTTCTTC
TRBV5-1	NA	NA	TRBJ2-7	CASSLDTYEQYF	TGCGCCAGCAGCTTGGACACCTACGAGCAGTACTTC